The T cell receptor (beta chain) under discussion was sequenced for a study of blood T cell repertoires in COVID-19. Authors' analysis steps: Estimated nucleated cell counts came from reference gene primer amplification. The assay was immunoSEQ multiplex PCR, and TCRdb's table has in-frame clones only and misses some. The DNA was the basis for D and trimming; V, J and clone size are from that table. The sample includes 90,000 or so clones, 80% to 95% seen only once; the top ten take roughly 6.3%. This CDR3 comprises 14 residues. J gave up 4 bases and V 3 bases, and 4 bases lay outside the gene matches. Looked up from germline, CDR1 is SEHNR and CDR2 is FQNEAQ (reference sequence).

The chain carries TRBV7-9 and TRBJ1-2; TRBD1 matches at 8 bases. The sample consisted of peripheral blood. This clonotype was obtained from a man in his late teens or twenties with COVID-19, enrolled during active disease. CDR3 DNA: TGTGCCAGCAGCTTGGCTGGACAGGGCTATGGCTACACCTTC. Its translation is CASSLAGQGYGYTF.